These 5 T cell receptor beta chains originate from one sample sequenced in a study of response to subunit inactivated influenza vaccine. Each CDR3 protein gets one entry after TCRdb re-called the RT-PCR reads with MiXCR. The sample lists 500,000 to 600,000 distinct CDR3 sequences; about 15% were seen once. The input for sequencing was CD4+ T cells sorted from PBMCs, taken around 25 months after vaccination. Every receptor here comes from a man between 50 and 69 years old who received an inactivated influenza vaccine.

This clonotype occurred many times. The chain combines TRBV5-1 with TRBJ2-5; 11 bases align to TRBD1. CDR3 size: 15 residues. After removal of 0 bases from V and 4 bases from J, the junction contained 2 bases not matched to a gene. From germline, CDR1 is SGHRS and CDR2 YFSETQ. The chain's CDR3 is CASSLGDRGRETQYF. For the CDR3, the DNA is TGCGCCAGCAGCTTGGGGGACAGGGGGAGAGAGACCCAGTACTTC. The whole variable domain, remainder taken from reference TRBV5-1 and TRBJ2-5, is KAGVTQTPRYLIKTRGQQVTLSCSPISGHRSVSWYQQTPGQGLQFLFEYFSETQRNKGNFPGRFSGRQFSNSRSEMNVSTLELGDSALYLCASSLGDRGRETQYFGPGTRLLVL.

This clonotype has a count of ten or more. The V gene is TRBV30, the J gene TRBJ2-7; 7 nucleotides line up with TRBD2. Germline loops: CDR1 GTSNPN, CDR2 SVGIG (reference sequence). With V trimmed by 3 bases and J by 0 bases, 5 bases remained unmatched. This CDR3 spans 14 amino acids. The CDR3 DNA sequence: TGTGCCTGGAGGCCCGGGAGGAGCTCCTACGAGCAGTACTTC. It codes for CAWRPGRSSYEQYF. Full variable domain (remainder filled in from reference TRBV30 and TRBJ2-7): SQTIHQWPATLVQPVGSPLSLECTVEGTSNPNLYWYRQAAGRGLQLLFYSVGIGQISSEVPQNLSASRPQDRQFILSSKKLLLSDSGFYLCAWRPGRSSYEQYFGPGTRLTVT.

The sample holds a few counts of this clonotype. The V and J genes are TRBV7-2 and TRBJ1-4; no reliable D call. The V and J ends lost 5 bases and 2 bases respectively, with 15 bases between them. The length of the CDR3 is 16 residues. Germline loops: CDR1 SGHTA, CDR2 FQGNSA. For the CDR3, the DNA is TGTGCCAGCAGCGAACGTCCTGGTCCGACTAATGAAAAACTGTTTTTT. This gives the protein CASSERPGPTNEKLFF.

The chain is built from TRBV11-3 and TRBJ2-5, with no clear D. Germline V gene sequence: CDR1 SGHNT, CDR2 YENEEA. There are 13 residues in the CDR3. V was cut by 4 bases and J by 7 bases, with 13 bases left in between. This CDR3 is CASSSGPLGTQYF. CDR3 nucleotides: TGTGCCAGCAGCTCGGGCCCCTTGGGGACCCAGTACTTC.

The chain's CDR3 is CASSPSPTGGTEAFF. The CDR3 nucleotides read TGTGCCAGCAGTCCCAGCCCGACAGGGGGCACTGAAGCTTTCTTT. This chain joins TRBV12-3 or TRBV12-4 and TRBJ1-1, with 9 bases that match TRBD1. The ends lost 5 bases at V and 4 bases at J; junction bases unmatched: 8. The CDR3 is 15 amino acids.